A selection of T cell receptor beta chains follows, all from one sample in a study of CD8 T cells in Susac syndrome. TCRdb passed the immunoSEQ multiplex PCR reads through MiXCR, listing each CDR3 protein once. The sample shows around 270,000 distinct CDR3 sequences, roughly 85% of them seen only once. The material sequenced was CD8+ T cells from PBMCs. These receptors came from a human donor with multiple sclerosis. The CDR3 runs from the conserved cysteine through the conserved F or W. The D gene is left open where the match is weak. Rows give clone size only sometimes, using once, few, many, or a class for an expanded clone.

length: 12; size: NA; V: TRBV4-3; J: TRBJ2-7; D: NA; DNA: TGCGCCAGCAGCCTTCCCCCAGGCGAGCAGTACTTC; CDR3: CASSLPPGEQYF
length: 16; size: NA; V: TRBV4-2; J: TRBJ2-7; D: NA; DNA: TGTGCCAGCAGCCAAGATCAGAGCGGAGCTTCCTACGAGCAGTACTTC; CDR3: CASSQDQSGASYEQYF
length: 16; size: NA; V: TRBV4-2; J: TRBJ2-1; D: TRBD2; DNA: TGTGCCAGCAGCCAAGAGGAGACTAGCGGTTACAATGAGCAGTTCTTC; CDR3: CASSQEETSGYNEQFF
length: 16; size: NA; V: TRBV27; J: TRBJ2-1; D: NA; DNA: TGTGCCAGCAGTTTTTTGTCTTTCAGCTCCTACAATGAGCAGTTCTTC; CDR3: CASSFLSFSSYNEQFF
length: 15; size: NA; V: TRBV5-4; J: TRBJ1-1; D: NA; DNA: TGTGCCAGCAGCCTCGAAATAACCCGGCGGACTGAAGCTTTCTTT; CDR3: CASSLEITRRTEAFF
length: 15; size: NA; V: TRBV7-9; J: TRBJ2-1; D: TRBD1; DNA: TGTGCCAGCAGCACCGGGACAGGGTTCAGCAATGAGCAGTTCTTC; CDR3: CASSTGTGFSNEQFF
length: 17; size: NA; V: TRBV15; J: TRBJ2-2; D: NA; DNA: TGTGCCACCAGCGCACAGAAATTTGGGGTGGGCACCGGGGAGCTGTTTTTT; CDR3: CATSAQKFGVGTGELFF
length: 15; size: NA; V: TRBV28; J: TRBJ2-1; D: NA; DNA: TGTGCCAGCAACCTCGAGGGTTCTCCACTCAATGAGCAGTTCTTC; CDR3: CASNLEGSPLNEQFF
length: 14; size: NA; V: TRBV3-1; J: TRBJ1-4; D: NA; DNA: TGTGCCAGCAGCCGGGAGGATTTGAGGGAAAAACTGTTTTTT; CDR3: CASSREDLREKLFF
length: 14; size: NA; V: TRBV27; J: TRBJ2-5; D: NA; DNA: TGTGCCAGCAGTTCCATGGGGGGTCAAGAGACCCAGTACTTC; CDR3: CASSSMGGQETQYF
length: 13; size: NA; V: TRBV24-1; J: TRBJ1-2; D: NA; DNA: TGTGCCACCAGTTGGGCAGCTAACTATGGCTACACCTTC; CDR3: CATSWAANYGYTF
length: 16; size: NA; V: TRBV3-1; J: TRBJ2-7; D: TRBD2; DNA: TGTGCCAGCAGCCAGTACTTAGCGGGAGGGCGCGACGAGCAGTACTTC; CDR3: CASSQYLAGGRDEQYF
length: 16; size: NA; V: TRBV10-3; J: TRBJ2-7; D: TRBD2; DNA: TGTGCCATCAGCCCGCCGGGGGCTAGCGGGAGTTACGAGCAGTACTTC; CDR3: CAISPPGASGSYEQYF
length: 14; size: few; V: TRBV5-4; J: TRBJ2-2; D: NA; DNA: TGTGCCAGCAGCACCGGACTTTTCCCGGGGGAGCTGTTTTTT; CDR3: CASSTGLFPGELFF
length: 16; size: NA; V: TRBV20-1; J: TRBJ2-3; D: NA; DNA: TGCAGTGCTAGCCAACGAGGCCTGTTTAGCGCAGATACGCAGTATTTT; CDR3: CSASQRGLFSADTQYF
length: 16; size: NA; V: TRBV19; J: TRBJ1-1; D: NA; DNA: TGTGCCAGTAGTCTTCCAGGGGAGGAGGAAGGGACTGAAGCTTTCTTT; CDR3: CASSLPGEEEGTEAFF
length: 15; size: once; V: TRBV9; J: TRBJ2-1; D: TRBD2; DNA: TGTGCCAGCAGCGTAGAACTAGCGGTCTACAATGAGCAGTTCTTC; CDR3: CASSVELAVYNEQFF
length: 16; size: NA; V: TRBV6-5; J: TRBJ2-7; D: TRBD1; DNA: TGTGCCAGCAGTTACCACAGACAGGGCCGGTTTTCCGAGCAGTACTTC; CDR3: CASSYHRQGRFSEQYF
length: 16; size: NA; V: TRBV4-3; J: TRBJ1-1; D: NA; DNA: TGCGCCAGCAGCCAAGCGAAGACAGAGCCGGGCACTGAAGCTTTCTTT; CDR3: CASSQAKTEPGTEAFF
length: 15; size: NA; V: TRBV7-9; J: TRBJ2-1; D: NA; DNA: TGTGCCAGCAGCTCTAGCGTCGCACTCTACAATGAGCAGTTCTTC; CDR3: CASSSSVALYNEQFF
length: 18; size: NA; V: TRBV15; J: TRBJ2-6; D: NA; DNA: TGTGCCACCAGCAGAGACGGGACTGAAAAATCTGGGGCCAACGTCCTGACTTTC; CDR3: CATSRDGTEKSGANVLTF
length: 17; size: once; V: TRBV11-2; J: TRBJ2-3; D: TRBD1; DNA: TGTGCCAGCAGCGGATACGGCGGACAGGGTTCGACAGATACGCAGTATTTT; CDR3: CASSGYGGQGSTDTQYF
length: 16; size: NA; V: TRBV19; J: TRBJ1-1; D: NA; DNA: TGTGCCAGTAGTGCCTACGGATCTCCCCTGGGCACTGAAGCTTTCTTT; CDR3: CASSAYGSPLGTEAFF
length: 16; size: NA; V: TRBV20-1; J: TRBJ2-7; D: NA; DNA: TGCAGTGCTAGAGGCTTCGACCAGGCAAGGAACTACGAGCAGTACTTC; CDR3: CSARGFDQARNYEQYF
length: 14; size: NA; V: TRBV30; J: TRBJ2-7; D: NA; DNA: TGTGCCTGGCGGGGGGGACAGAGCTCCTACGAGCAGTACTTC; CDR3: CAWRGGQSSYEQYF
length: 16; size: few; V: TRBV20-1; J: TRBJ2-7; D: TRBD1; DNA: TGCAGTGCACCTAGAGGACAGGGCCTTACGTGGTCCGAGCAGTACTTC; CDR3: CSAPRGQGLTWSEQYF
length: 15; size: NA; V: TRBV5-1; J: TRBJ2-1; D: TRBD2; DNA: TGCGCCAGCATCGGGGAGCGGGATTACGACAATGAGCAGTTCTTC; CDR3: CASIGERDYDNEQFF
length: 19; size: NA; V: TRBV6-5; J: TRBJ2-1; D: TRBD2; DNA: TGTGCCAGCAGTTACCACGGGTATACCGGGACTAGCGGGACCCAGGAGCAGTTCTTC; CDR3: CASSYHGYTGTSGTQEQFF
length: 16; size: NA; V: TRBV12-3/TRBV12-4; J: TRBJ2-3; D: TRBD2; DNA: TGTGCCAGCACAGGACTAGCGGGGTTACCTCGGCATACGCAGTATTTT; CDR3: CASTGLAGLPRHTQYF
length: 14; size: NA; V: TRBV28; J: TRBJ2-7; D: NA; DNA: TGTGCCAGCAGTTACGCCGGGACAACCTACGAGCAGTACTTC; CDR3: CASSYAGTTYEQYF
length: 17; size: NA; V: TRBV9; J: TRBJ1-1; D: NA; DNA: TGTGCCAGCAGCGTAGCCCCTTCCCAAGAATTGAACACTGAAGCTTTCTTT; CDR3: CASSVAPSQELNTEAFF
length: 12; size: NA; V: TRBV19; J: TRBJ1-5; D: NA; DNA: TGTGCCAGTAGTATAATGATTGGGACATGGCATTTT; CDR3: CASSIMIGTWHF
length: 17; size: NA; V: TRBV4-2; J: TRBJ2-1; D: TRBD2; DNA: TGTGCCAGCAGCCAACCCCCCGGGACTAGCGGGAACAATGAGCAGTTCTTC; CDR3: CASSQPPGTSGNNEQFF
length: 13; size: NA; V: TRBV28; J: TRBJ1-1; D: NA; DNA: TGTGCCAGCAGTTTAGTGGCTCAGGATGAAGCTTTCTTT; CDR3: CASSLVAQDEAFF
length: 17; size: NA; V: TRBV5-4; J: TRBJ2-3; D: TRBD2; DNA: TGTGCCAGCAGCTTGGCCGTGGCCCTGGGGAGGGCAGATACGCAGTATTTT; CDR3: CASSLAVALGRADTQYF
length: 16; size: NA; V: TRBV4-3; J: TRBJ2-1; D: TRBD1; DNA: TGCGCCAGCAGCCGCCTACAGGGGGCGGTGTACAATGAGCAGTTCTTC; CDR3: CASSRLQGAVYNEQFF
length: 14; size: NA; V: TRBV28; J: TRBJ1-5; D: NA; DNA: TGTGCCAGCAGTTTCACAGAGGATCATCAGCCCCAGCATTTT; CDR3: CASSFTEDHQPQHF
length: 14; size: NA; V: TRBV29-1; J: TRBJ1-2; D: NA; DNA: TGCAGCATCTCCCAGGGTATAAGAAACTATGGCTACACCTTC; CDR3: CSISQGIRNYGYTF
length: 14; size: NA; V: TRBV9; J: TRBJ2-7; D: NA; DNA: TGTGCCAGCAGCGTCGGGGGGACAGGCTACGAGCAGTACTTC; CDR3: CASSVGGTGYEQYF
length: 14; size: NA; V: TRBV12-3/TRBV12-4; J: TRBJ1-2; D: TRBD1; DNA: TGTGCCAGCAGTTTTCAAGGACAGGGTGGTGGCTACACCTTC; CDR3: CASSFQGQGGGYTF
length: 12; size: NA; V: TRBV27; J: TRBJ2-1; D: NA; DNA: TGTGCCAGCAGTTTAGGTCGACATGAGCAGTTCTTC; CDR3: CASSLGRHEQFF
length: 14; size: NA; V: TRBV5-6; J: TRBJ1-5; D: NA; DNA: TGTGCCAGCAGCCCCTACAGCGGAAATCAGCCCCAGCATTTT; CDR3: CASSPYSGNQPQHF
length: 13; size: NA; V: TRBV5-1; J: TRBJ2-1; D: NA; DNA: TGCGCCAGCACCATTAGCGGCTACAATGAGCAGTTCTTC; CDR3: CASTISGYNEQFF
length: 17; size: NA; V: TRBV7-9; J: TRBJ2-7; D: NA; DNA: TGTGCCAGCAGCTTAGCGGTCACCAGCTACAGGGACTACGAGCAGTACTTC; CDR3: CASSLAVTSYRDYEQYF
length: 14; size: NA; V: TRBV28; J: TRBJ2-1; D: TRBD2; DNA: TGTGCCAGCAGACGGGAGGGCGAAGGAAATGAGCAGTTCTTC; CDR3: CASRREGEGNEQFF
length: 16; size: NA; V: TRBV25-1; J: TRBJ2-1; D: TRBD2; DNA: TGTGCCAGCAGTGGTACTAGCGGCGATTCCTACAATGAGCAGTTCTTC; CDR3: CASSGTSGDSYNEQFF